The 25 T cell receptor beta chains presented below share a single source sample, sequenced in a study of a mutant IDH1 vaccine in newly diagnosed glioma. These receptors are not linked to any known antigen. Clones were read by immunoSEQ multiplex PCR, and TCRdb kept only the in-frame ones, dropping some. The table lists tens of thousands of clones, around four fifths of them singletons. Time point meaning: week 47, end of study. Vaccination used 300 ug of mutant IDH1 20-mer peptide per dose, with topical imiquimod. The sequencing used PBMCs, collected from a glioma patient whose treatment included an IDH1 peptide vaccine. The receptors originated from a man aged 35 to 55 with glioma.

The chain carries TRBV9 and TRBJ2-3; 12 nucleotides line up with TRBD2. The CDR3 extends over 15 amino acids. Looked up from germline, CDR1 is SGDLS and CDR2 is YYNGEE. The V gene end was trimmed by 0 bases and the J gene end by 4 bases; junction bases not matched to a gene: 0. In DNA form, the CDR3 reads TGTGCCAGCAGCGTAGGACTAGCGGGAGCAGATACGCAGTATTTT. Its protein product is CASSVGLAGADTQYF.

The gene calls are TRBV12-5 and TRBJ1-5, with 9 bases lining up with TRBD1. The V segment lost 5 bases and the J segment 2 bases; nucleotides outside the gene matches: 10. This CDR3 is 17 amino acids long. The germline V gene has CDR1 LGHNT and CDR2 FRNRAP. The CDR3 DNA follows: TGTGCTAGTGGTCCGGGACAGGGAGACAGTGGCAATCAGCCCCAGCATTTT. Translation: CASGPGQGDSGNQPQHF.

The V and J genes are TRBV7-3 and TRBJ2-7; 7 bases are shared with TRBD1. The V and J ends lost 4 bases and 2 bases, in that order; junction bases with no gene match: 8. Germline loops: CDR1 SGHTA, CDR2 FQGTGA. This CDR3 is built from 15 residues. Written as DNA, the CDR3 is TGTGCCAGCAGCTGGGGGACAGAGAGCCCCTACGAGCAGTACTTC. This encodes CASSWGTESPYEQYF.

The chain joins TRBV5-8 to TRBJ1-1, with D possibly being TRBD1 (5 bases). V was clipped by 5 bases and J by 1 base, with 18 bases between them. The germline CDR1 and CDR2 sequences are SGHTS and YDEGEE. This CDR3 is built from 16 residues. This CDR3 reads CASSSIVGVTNTEAFF. The CDR3 nucleotides are TGTGCCAGCAGTTCCATCGTAGGGGTTACGAACACTGAAGCTTTCTTT.

This clone was observed a single time. This rearrangement joins TRBV6-5 to TRBJ2-2; 8 bases align to TRBD2. The CDR3 consists of 15 residues. The V gene end was trimmed by 2 bases and the J gene end by 5 bases; junction bases not matched to a gene: 4. Germline V CDR1 and CDR2: MNHEY, SVGAGI. This CDR3 is CASSYGVAGTGELFF. The DNA for the CDR3 is TGTGCCAGCAGTTACGGCGTAGCGGGGACCGGGGAGCTGTTTTTT.

The rearrangement joins TRBV6-5 to TRBJ2-1; possible D gene TRBD2, 5 bases. In germline, CDR1 is MNHEY, CDR2 SVGAGI. With 6 bases removed from V and 5 bases from J, the gap between germline ends came to 17 bases. This CDR3 has 15 amino acids. The CDR3 nucleotides read TGTGCCAGCAGCCTCGGACGGCGGGTCCACAATGAGCAGTTCTTC. Protein product: CASSLGRRVHNEQFF.

The J gene is TRBJ2-3, the V gene TRBV4-2, with TRBD2 identical over 16 bases. Germline-derived CDR1 and CDR2 are LGHNA and YNFKEQ. The CDR3 has 18 amino acids. The V and J ends lost 4 bases and 5 bases, in that order; junction bases with no gene match: 9. CDR3 DNA sequence: TGTGCCAGCAGCCGGGGGACTAGCGGGAGGGCTTTCGTAGATACGCAGTATTTT. The encoded protein is CASSRGTSGRAFVDTQYF.

This clone was detected many times. The genes are TRBV25-1 and TRBJ1-4; D call uncertain. Germline V lookup: CDR1 MGHDK, CDR2 SYGVNS. V was clipped by 1 base and J by 4 bases, with 13 bases between them. This CDR3 has 16 residues. The chain's CDR3 is CASSEFRGEGNEKLFF. CDR3 sequence (DNA): TGTGCCAGCAGTGAATTTAGAGGAGAGGGTAATGAAAAACTGTTTTTT.

The chain combines TRBV28 with TRBJ2-2, with 9 bases aligning to TRBD1. Germline CDR1 and CDR2: MDHEN and SYDVKM. The CDR3 is 18 amino acids. The V segment lost 3 bases and the J segment 6 bases; nucleotides outside the gene matches: 14. Written as DNA, the CDR3 is TGTGCCAGCAGTTTGAGAATGGGACAGGGTCGGTTTGCCGGGGAGCTGTTTTTT. It codes for CASSLRMGQGRFAGELFF. The full variable domain, its missing parts supplied by reference TRBV28 and TRBJ2-2, is DVKVTQSSRYLVKRTGEKVFLECVQDMDHENMFWYRQDPGLGLRLIYFSYDVKMKEKGDIPEGYSVSREKKERFSLILESASTNQTSMYLCASSLRMGQGRFAGELFFGEGSRLTVL.

The chain is built from TRBV10-3 and TRBJ1-6; weak D call: TRBD1 (5 bases). V shed 3 bases and J shed 6 bases, with 12 bases lying between them. Germline CDR1 and CDR2: ENHRY and SYGVKD. This CDR3 is 15 amino acids long. The CDR3: CAISDFKGLNSPLHF. The CDR3 nucleotides read TGTGCCATCAGTGACTTCAAGGGACTTAATTCACCCCTCCACTTT.

This clone appeared once. V and J are TRBV11-1 and TRBJ2-3; D remains ambiguous. The CDR3 totals 12 residues. CDR1 is SGHAT, CDR2 FQDESV, per germline (reference sequence). Trimming took off 4 bases at V and 4 bases at J, with 6 bases between the two ends. In nucleotides, the CDR3 is TGTGCCAGCAGCTCTCGACCAGATACGCAGTATTTT. As protein: CASSSRPDTQYF.

This clone was observed a few times. This CDR3 reads CASSNHPGLEDTGELFF. The CDR3 DNA follows: TGTGCCAGCAGTAACCACCCGGGACTAGAGGACACCGGGGAGCTGTTTTTT. This chain joins TRBV27 and TRBJ2-2, with 8 bases that match TRBD2. Trimming at V came to 5 bases and at J to 3 bases, leaving 11 bases not matched to a gene. Per germline, CDR1 MNHEY and CDR2 SMNVEV (reference sequence). The CDR3 has 17 residues.

This clone has only a few counts. This rearrangement joins TRBV28 to TRBJ2-1; 8 nucleotides agree with TRBD1. The CDR3 consists of 15 residues. V shed 4 bases and J 1 base; nucleotides not matched to a gene: 3. Germline CDR1 MDHEN, CDR2 SYDVKM. The CDR3 region has the DNA TGTGCCAGCAGTTCCAGGGGGCGGTCCTACAATGAGCAGTTCTTC. Translating gives CASSSRGRSYNEQFF.

This clone has only a few counts. The rearrangement uses TRBV6-5 and TRBJ1-1; D is undetermined. Germline CDR1 and CDR2: MNHEY and SVGAGI. V was cut by 0 bases and J by 1 base, with 3 bases left in between. This CDR3 spans 13 amino acids. Here the CDR3 DNA reads TGTGCCAGCAGTTACTCAGAGAACACTGAAGCTTTCTTT. It translates to CASSYSENTEAFF.

This rearrangement joins TRBV6-5 to TRBJ1-4; D possibly corresponds to TRBD1 (5 bases). The V end lost 0 bases, the J end lost 1 base, and 6 bases lay between the germline ends. Germline V CDR1 and CDR2: MNHEY, SVGAGI. CDR3 length equals 15 residues. The CDR3, as DNA: TGTGCCAGCAGTTACTCCAGGGTAACTAATGAAAAACTGTTTTTT. Translating it yields CASSYSRVTNEKLFF.

This clone was observed a few times. V is TRBV5-4 and J is TRBJ1-1, with D perhaps TRBD1 (5 bases). The germline V gene encodes CDR1 SGHNT and CDR2 YYREEE (reference sequence). This CDR3 spans 15 amino acids. The V end lost 1 base, the J end lost 1 base, and 11 bases lay between the germline ends. CDR3 in DNA: TGTGCCAGCAGCTTGATTGGGGCGACGAACACTGAAGCTTTCTTT. Translating it yields CASSLIGATNTEAFF.

The chain carries TRBV30 and TRBJ2-3; 9 positions agree with TRBD1. The junction had 8 bases not matched to a gene; V was cut back by 3 bases and J by 4 bases. This CDR3 region has 15 residues. Germline V gene data show CDR1 as GTSNPN and CDR2 as SVGIG (reference sequence). In DNA form, the CDR3 reads TGTGCCTGGAGCCTACAGGGGGCTTTGGCAGATACGCAGTATTTT. Its protein product is CAWSLQGALADTQYF.

The J gene is TRBJ2-7, the V gene TRBV5-4; 11 positions match TRBD2. The CDR3 has 15 amino acids. Germline CDR1 reads SGHNT; CDR2 reads YYREEE (reference sequence). Trimming cost V 4 bases and J 0 bases; bases outside gene matches: 3. The CDR3 region is CASSPLAGGSYEQYF. The DNA for the CDR3 is TGTGCCAGCAGCCCTCTAGCGGGAGGCTCCTACGAGCAGTACTTC.

This clone was detected only once. This chain uses TRBV10-3 with TRBJ2-7; 7 nucleotides align to TRBD2. V lost 4 bases, J lost 2 bases, and 5 bases stayed unmatched. This CDR3 is 14 amino acids long. Germline V gives CDR1 ENHRY, CDR2 SYGVKD. In nucleotides, the CDR3 is TGTGCCATCAGTGCGTCAGCGGGGACCTACGAGCAGTACTTC. Protein sequence: CAISASAGTYEQYF.

This chain joins TRBV4-2 and TRBJ2-5; D may match TRBD1 or TRBD2 (6 bases each). The germline gives CDR1 LGHNA, CDR2 YNFKEQ. With 5 bases removed from V and 4 bases from J, the gap between germline ends came to 17 bases. CDR3 length: 15 amino acids. The CDR3: CASSKGGEGGETQYF. The CDR3 DNA sequence: TGTGCCAGCAGCAAAGGAGGGGAAGGGGGAGAGACCCAGTACTTC.

The J gene is TRBJ2-3, the V gene TRBV5-1; 11 bases map to TRBD2. Trimming took 2 bases from V and 3 from J; bases not matched to a gene: 8. From germline, CDR1 is SGHRS and CDR2 YFSETQ. There are 17 residues in the CDR3. The CDR3: CASSLDTSGRNTDTQYF. The CDR3 coding sequence is TGCGCCAGCAGCTTAGATACTAGCGGGAGAAATACAGATACGCAGTATTTT.

The chain recombines TRBV4-3 with TRBJ2-1; 9 bases line up with TRBD2. J was trimmed by 2 bases and V by 1 base; bases with no gene match: 3. CDR3 size: 16 residues. CDR1 LGHNA and CDR2 YSLEER come from the germline V gene. In nucleotides, the CDR3 is TGCGCCAGCAGCCAAGTAGCGGGAGCGGCCTACAATGAGCAGTTCTTC. As protein: CASSQVAGAAYNEQFF.

The chain employs TRBV6-5 and TRBJ1-2, with 8 bases lining up with TRBD1. The V segment lost 8 bases and the J segment 0 bases; nucleotides outside the gene matches: 5. This CDR3 region has 14 residues. Germline CDR1 MNHEY, CDR2 SVGAGI. CDR3 bases: TGTGCCAGCCGACAGGGGAGTTCTAACTATGGCTACACCTTC. Protein: CASRQGSSNYGYTF.

This clone was recorded once. This rearrangement joins TRBV29-1 to TRBJ1-2; TRBD1 matches at 10 bases. This CDR3 contains 15 residues. V lost 4 bases, J lost 3 bases, and 8 bases stayed unmatched. CDR1 and CDR2 (germline): SQVTM, ANQGSEA. CDR3 DNA sequence: TGCAGCGTTGTCGCCGGGACAGGGGCACACTATGGCTACACCTTC. Protein: CSVVAGTGAHYGYTF.

The chain has TRBV5-5 and TRBJ2-7, with D uncertain. There are 13 residues in the CDR3. The V gene lost 0 bases and the J gene lost 2 bases, with 6 bases spanning the gap. CDR1 is SGHKS, CDR2 YYEKEE, per germline (reference sequence). CDR3 sequence (DNA): TGTGCCAGCAGCTTGGTTTGGGCCTACGAGCAGTACTTC. Protein sequence: CASSLVWAYEQYF. Variable domain in full (rest from reference TRBV5-5 and TRBJ2-7): DAGVTQSPTHLIKTRGQQVTLRCSPISGHKSVSWYQQVLGQGPQFIFQYYEKEERGRGNFPDRFSARQFPNYSSELNVNALLLGDSALYLCASSLVWAYEQYFGPGTRLTVT.